What follows are 22 T cell receptor beta chains derived from one specimen sequenced in a study of response to subunit inactivated influenza vaccine. TCRdb used MiXCR to reprocess the RT-PCR reads, holding one entry per CDR3 protein. The data show just under 550,000 distinct CDR3 sequences, approximately 20% seen once. This sample was shared with a second study, whose subject was T cells expressing NK-cell markers. From that paper: Researchers built TCR beta cDNA using 5'RACE template switching with UMIs.

The material was CD4+ T cells sorted from PBMCs, obtained less than 13 days after vaccination. All receptors derive from a man aged 45-60 years who received an inactivated influenza vaccine.

The rearrangement links TRBV20-1 to TRBJ2-5; perhaps D is TRBD1 or TRBD2 (5 bases each). Germline CDR1 is DFQATT and CDR2 is SNEGSKA (reference sequence). The CDR3 contains 15 residues. Trimming took off 6 bases at V and 5 bases at J, with 22 bases between the two ends. The chain's CDR3 is CSAARGSASGETQYF. The DNA of the CDR3 is TGCAGTGCCGCCCGGGGATCTGCCTCAGGGGAGACCCAGTACTTC.

This sequence joins TRBV7-2 and TRBJ1-2; weak D call: TRBD1 (5 bases). The germline V gene encodes CDR1 SGHTA and CDR2 FQGNSA. Trimming stripped 5 bases from V and 8 bases from J, with 9 bases between. This CDR3 is built from 11 residues. CDR3 sequence reads: CASSLKGGYTF. The CDR3 nucleotides read TGTGCCAGCAGCCTAAAGGGGGGCTACACCTTC. The full variable domain, in which reference TRBV7-2 and TRBJ1-2 provide the parts outside the CDR3, is GAGVSQSPSNKVTEKGKDVELRCDPISGHTALYWYRQSLGQGLEFLIYFQGNSAPDKSGLPSDRFSAERTGGSVSTLTIQRTQQEDSAVYLCASSLKGGYTFGSGTRLTVV.

Here the CDR3 DNA reads TGCAGTGCTAGTTCCCCGGGACAGGGGAACACCGGGGAGCTGTTTTTT. It is translated as CSASSPGQGNTGELFF. The rearrangement joins TRBV20-1 to TRBJ2-2, with 9 bases fitting TRBD1. V was clipped by 3 bases and J by 1 base; unmatched bases: 6. The CDR3 is made up of 16 amino acids. Per the germline V gene, CDR1 is DFQATT and CDR2 is SNEGSKA (reference sequence).

This clonotype appeared a few times. This rearrangement joins TRBV7-2 to TRBJ2-7; 8 bases line up with TRBD2. V dropped 4 bases and J dropped 0; count of bases not matched to a gene: 5. The CDR3 runs 15 residues. Germline lookup yields CDR1 SGHTA and CDR2 FQGNSA. The CDR3 loop is CASSSERGSSYEQYF. Written as DNA, the CDR3 is TGTGCCAGCAGCTCCGAGCGGGGGAGCTCCTACGAGCAGTACTTC.

This clonotype has more than one count but fewer than ten. The chain links TRBV12-3 or TRBV12-4 to TRBJ2-7; D might be TRBD2 (5 bases). V dropped 5 bases and J dropped 3 bases, with 23 bases sitting between them. The CDR3 totals 17 residues. This chain's CDR3 is CASSLSPLSGSHYEQYF. CDR3 sequence (DNA): TGTGCCAGCAGTCTCTCTCCTCTATCGGGGTCCCACTACGAGCAGTACTTC.

The gene calls are TRBV20-1 and TRBJ1-2; D is possibly TRBD1 (6 bases). In germline, CDR1 is DFQATT, CDR2 SNEGSKA (reference sequence). The CDR3 length is 14 residues. Trimming shortened V by 2 bases and J by 8 bases, and 18 bases separated the two germline ends. The CDR3 loop reads CSARTKQGSGGYTF. In nucleotides, the CDR3 is TGCAGTGCTAGAACAAAGCAGGGGTCCGGAGGCTACACCTTC.

V usage is TRBV15 and J usage is TRBJ2-2; D unclear. The V and J ends lost 0 bases and 6 bases respectively, with 8 bases between them. From germline, CDR1 is LNHNV and CDR2 YYDKDF (reference sequence). This CDR3 region has 14 residues. The CDR3, as DNA: TGTGCCACCAGCAGAGATGAGGCAGCCGGGGAGCTGTTTTTT. Protein product: CATSRDEAAGELFF.

CDR3 nucleotide sequence: TGTGCCACCAGCAGAGATCACATAGGCAGTGAAGCTTTCTTT. Translating gives CATSRDHIGSEAFF. This chain joins TRBV15 and TRBJ1-1; no firm D call. Trimming cost V 0 bases and J 7 bases, with 12 bases left between them. Germline values: CDR1 LNHNV, CDR2 YYDKDF (reference sequence). The CDR3 contains 14 residues.

This clonotype has just a few counts. The chain has TRBV12-3 or TRBV12-4 and TRBJ2-1; D perhaps matches TRBD2 (6 bases). V gave up 5 bases and J gave up 11 bases, with 13 bases separating them. This CDR3 spans 12 amino acids. CDR3 residues: CASSPGAFQQFF. The CDR3 DNA reads TGTGCCAGCAGTCCGGGAGCTTTCCAGCAGTTCTTC.

The chain joins TRBV4-3 to TRBJ2-1; D unclear. The CDR3 runs 15 residues. V was clipped by 2 bases and J by 4 bases, with 12 bases between them. CDR1 LGHNA and CDR2 YSLEER come from the germline V gene. The CDR3, as DNA: TGCGCCAGCAGCCAATCTCAGAGACTGTACAATGAGCAGTTCTTC. Amino acids: CASSQSQRLYNEQFF.

This clonotype occurred a few times. The genes are TRBV29-1 and TRBJ2-3; TRBD1 is a possible D gene (6 bases). Trimming stripped 3 bases from V and 2 bases from J, with 12 bases between. Germline V gives CDR1 SQVTM, CDR2 ANQGSEA. The CDR3 runs 14 residues. The CDR3 bases are TGCAGCGTTGATAGGCAGGGACACACAGATACGCAGTATTTT. The encoded protein is CSVDRQGHTDTQYF.

This clonotype has more than one count but fewer than ten. This chain connects TRBV7-2 to TRBJ2-5; the match to TRBD2 covers 12 bases. This CDR3 spans 15 amino acids. The V segment lost 5 bases and the J segment 4 bases; nucleotides outside the gene matches: 5. Germline V gene sequence: CDR1 SGHTA, CDR2 FQGNSA. The CDR3 nucleotides read TGTGCCAGCAGCAAGACTAGCGGGGGAGGAGAGACCCAGTACTTC. Translation: CASSKTSGGGETQYF.

V usage is TRBV4-1 and J usage is TRBJ2-1; D gene unclear. V was trimmed by 4 bases and J by 6 bases, leaving 19 bases between them. Looked up from germline, CDR1 is MGHRA and CDR2 is YSYEKL. This CDR3 is built from 16 residues. The CDR3 sequence: CASSPGRARTSNEQFF. The CDR3 bases are TGCGCCAGCAGCCCGGGCCGAGCCAGAACATCCAATGAGCAGTTCTTC.

J is TRBJ2-7 and V is TRBV10-3; TRBD1 might be the D (6 bases). The CDR3 runs to 12 residues. V was cut by 10 bases and J by 6 bases, with 16 bases left in between. CDR1 is ENHRY, CDR2 SYGVKD, per germline. The CDR3 sequence is CATQRGRGEQYF. CDR3 in DNA: TGTGCCACCCAAAGGGGCAGGGGCGAGCAGTACTTC.

V is TRBV20-1 and J is TRBJ2-1; 9 bases are shared with TRBD2. V trimming: 5 bases; J trimming: 10 bases; junction bases outside the gene matches: 18. CDR1 and CDR2 (germline): DFQATT, SNEGSKA (reference sequence). This CDR3 region has 16 residues. CDR3 sequence (DNA): TGCAGTGCTGCTACCTATAGCGGGAGCTCGACTAGGGAGCAGTTCTTC. Its translation: CSAATYSGSSTREQFF.

This clonotype came up a few times. The chain carries TRBV6-1 and TRBJ2-2; 13 bases fit TRBD2. The V gene end was trimmed by 6 bases and the J gene end by 0 bases; junction bases not matched to a gene: 4. Germline V gene data show CDR1 as MNHNS and CDR2 as SASEGT. The CDR3 extends over 17 amino acids. As DNA, the CDR3 is TGTGCCAGCAGCAAAGGGACTAGCGGGGCGAACACCGGGGAGCTGTTTTTT. Its translation is CASSKGTSGANTGELFF.

The chain is built from TRBV24-1 and TRBJ2-7, with D unclear. Germline lookup yields CDR1 KGHDR and CDR2 SFDVKD. V was cut by 4 bases and J by 3 bases, with 9 bases left in between. This CDR3 spans 13 amino acids. CDR3 DNA sequence: TGTGCCACCAGTGACTACCTTGGCTACGAGCAGTACTTC. It is translated as CATSDYLGYEQYF.

This clonotype occurred a few times. The chain has TRBV6-5 and TRBJ1-2; D is perhaps TRBD1 (5 bases). The CDR3 runs 16 residues. The germline V gene has CDR1 MNHEY and CDR2 SVGAGI. V gave up 0 bases and J gave up 2 bases, with 13 bases separating them. The DNA for the CDR3 is TGTGCCAGCAGTTACTCGATGGGGGTTTCAAACTATGGCTACACCTTC. Protein sequence: CASSYSMGVSNYGYTF.

To note about this clonotype: Given a much more abundant clone one base away, this may be a read error. The chain uses TRBV6-1 and TRBJ2-3; 12 bases are a match to TRBD2. Germline values: CDR1 MNHNS, CDR2 SASEGT. Germline trimming cut 10 bases from V and 5 bases from J; bases unmatched to any gene: 7. This CDR3 has 14 residues. The CDR3 loop is CANASGRGLDTQYF. The CDR3 DNA reads TGTGCCAACGCTAGCGGGAGGGGGCTAGATACGCAGTATTTT.

Only a few counts were recorded for this clonotype. J is TRBJ2-2 and V is TRBV29-1; 7 nucleotides match TRBD1. Germline-derived CDR1 and CDR2 are SQVTM and ANQGSEA. The CDR3 contains 12 residues. V lost 7 bases and J lost 6; bases outside the gene matches: 5. In DNA form, the CDR3 reads TGCAGCGCACGACAGGGATCCGGGGAGCTGTTTTTT. This translates into CSARQGSGELFF.

The chain is built from TRBV6-2 or TRBV6-3 and TRBJ2-1, with TRBD2 as a possible D gene (6 bases). V lost 6 bases, J lost 7 bases, and 16 bases lay in between. CDR3 length equals 14 residues. From germline, CDR1 is MNHEY and CDR2 SVGEGT. The chain's CDR3 is CASRDGTLGNEQFF. CDR3 DNA: TGTGCCAGCAGGGACGGGACTCTCGGGAATGAGCAGTTCTTC.

This chain joins TRBV7-2 and TRBJ1-2; 7 nucleotides match TRBD1. CDR1 and CDR2 from the germline V gene are SGHTA and FQGNSA. The CDR3 is 15 residues long. V lost 1 base, J lost 5 bases, and 7 bases stayed unmatched. CDR3 DNA: TGTGCCAGCAGCTTAGTTCAAGGGGGCGTTTATGGCTACACCTTC. This sequence encodes CASSLVQGGVYGYTF. Full variable domain (missing parts from reference TRBV7-2 and TRBJ1-2): GAGVSQSPSNKVTEKGKDVELRCDPISGHTALYWYRQSLGQGLEFLIYFQGNSAPDKSGLPSDRFSAERTGGSVSTLTIQRTQQEDSAVYLCASSLVQGGVYGYTFGSGTRLTVV.